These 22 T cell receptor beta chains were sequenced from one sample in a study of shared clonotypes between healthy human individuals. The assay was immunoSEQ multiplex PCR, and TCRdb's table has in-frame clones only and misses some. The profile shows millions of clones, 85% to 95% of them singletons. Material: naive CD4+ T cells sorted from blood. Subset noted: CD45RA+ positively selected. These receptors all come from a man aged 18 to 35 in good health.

The CDR3 bases are TGTGCCACCCGGGGACTGCTCAGGGATACGCAGTATTTT. Translating gives CATRGLLRDTQYF. V usage is TRBV11-1 and J usage is TRBJ2-3; tentatively, D is TRBD2 (6 bases). V shed 10 bases and J shed 6 bases, with 17 bases lying between them. The CDR3 runs 13 residues. Germline V CDR1 and CDR2: SGHAT, FQDESV (reference sequence).

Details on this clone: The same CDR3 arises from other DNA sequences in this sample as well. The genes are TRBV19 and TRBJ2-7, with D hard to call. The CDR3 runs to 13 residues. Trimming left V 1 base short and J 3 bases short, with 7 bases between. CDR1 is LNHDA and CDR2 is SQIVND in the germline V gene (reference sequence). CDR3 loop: CASSIGRGYEQYF. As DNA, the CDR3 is TGTGCCAGTAGTATAGGCAGAGGCTACGAGCAGTACTTC. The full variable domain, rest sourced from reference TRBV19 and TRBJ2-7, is DGGITQSPKYLFRKEGQNVTLSCEQNLNHDAMYWYRQDPGQGLRLIYYSQIVNDFQKGDIAEGYSVSREKKESFPLTVTSAQKNPTAFYLCASSIGRGYEQYFGPGTRLTVT.

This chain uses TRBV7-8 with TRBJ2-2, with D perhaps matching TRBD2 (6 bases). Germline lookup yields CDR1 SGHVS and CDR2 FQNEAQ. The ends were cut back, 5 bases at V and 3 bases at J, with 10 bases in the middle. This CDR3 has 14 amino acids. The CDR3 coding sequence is TGTGCCAGCAGCATTCGGGAGTACACCGGGGAGCTGTTTTTT. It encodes CASSIREYTGELFF.

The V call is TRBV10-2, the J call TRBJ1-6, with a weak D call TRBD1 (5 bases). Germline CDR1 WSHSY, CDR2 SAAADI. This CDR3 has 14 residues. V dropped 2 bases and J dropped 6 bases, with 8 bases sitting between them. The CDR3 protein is CASSEGGINSPLHF. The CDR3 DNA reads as TGCGCCAGCAGTGAGGGGGGGATTAATTCACCCCTCCACTTT.

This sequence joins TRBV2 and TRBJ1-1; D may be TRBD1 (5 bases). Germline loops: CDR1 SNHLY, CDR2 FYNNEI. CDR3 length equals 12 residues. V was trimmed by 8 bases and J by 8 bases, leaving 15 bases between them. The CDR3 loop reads CASGGTAPEAFF. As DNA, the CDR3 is TGTGCCAGCGGGGGTACAGCGCCGGAAGCTTTCTTT.

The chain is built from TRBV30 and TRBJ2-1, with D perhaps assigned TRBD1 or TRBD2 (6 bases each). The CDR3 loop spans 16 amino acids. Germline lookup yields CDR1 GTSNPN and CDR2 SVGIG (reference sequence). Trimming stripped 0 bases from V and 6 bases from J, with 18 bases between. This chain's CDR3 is CAWSVGGTPSSNEQFF. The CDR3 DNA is TGTGCCTGGAGTGTAGGCGGGACACCGAGTTCCAATGAGCAGTTCTTC.

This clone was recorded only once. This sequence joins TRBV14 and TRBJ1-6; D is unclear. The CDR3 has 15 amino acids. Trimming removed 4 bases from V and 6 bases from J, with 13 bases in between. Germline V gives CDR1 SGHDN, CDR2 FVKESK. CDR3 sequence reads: CASSLLALGNSPLHF. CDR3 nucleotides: TGTGCCAGCAGCCTCCTGGCCTTGGGTAATTCACCCCTCCACTTT. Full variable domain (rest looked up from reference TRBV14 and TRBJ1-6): EAGVTQFPSHSVIEKGQTVTLRCDPISGHDNLYWYRRVMGKEIKFLLHFVKESKQDESGMPNNRFLAERTGGTYSTLKVQPAELEDSGVYFCASSLLALGNSPLHFGNGTRLTVT.

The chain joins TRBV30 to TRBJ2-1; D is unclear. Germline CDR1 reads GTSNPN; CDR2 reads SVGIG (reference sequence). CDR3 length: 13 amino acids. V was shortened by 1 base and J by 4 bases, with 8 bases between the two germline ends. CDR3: CAWSANSYNEQFF. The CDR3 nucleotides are TGTGCCTGGAGTGCGAATTCTTACAATGAGCAGTTCTTC.

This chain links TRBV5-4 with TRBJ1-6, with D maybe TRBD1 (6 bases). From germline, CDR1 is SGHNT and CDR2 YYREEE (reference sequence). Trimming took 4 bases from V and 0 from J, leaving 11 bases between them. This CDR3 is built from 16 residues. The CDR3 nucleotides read TGTGCCAGCAGCGTAGGACAGAGCTCCTATAATTCACCCCTCCACTTT. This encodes CASSVGQSSYNSPLHF.

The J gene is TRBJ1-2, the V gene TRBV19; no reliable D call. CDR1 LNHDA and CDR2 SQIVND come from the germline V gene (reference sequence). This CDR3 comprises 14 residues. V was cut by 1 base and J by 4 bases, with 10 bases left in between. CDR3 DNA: TGTGCCAGTAGTATAGGGGCAGTACCCTATGGCTACACCTTC. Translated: CASSIGAVPYGYTF.

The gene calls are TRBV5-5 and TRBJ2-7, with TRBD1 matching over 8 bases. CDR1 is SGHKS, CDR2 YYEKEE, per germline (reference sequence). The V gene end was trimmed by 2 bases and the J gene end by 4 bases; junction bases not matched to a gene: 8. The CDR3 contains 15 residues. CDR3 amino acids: CASSFSRQGIYEQYF. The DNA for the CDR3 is TGTGCCAGCAGCTTCTCGAGACAGGGGATATACGAGCAGTACTTC. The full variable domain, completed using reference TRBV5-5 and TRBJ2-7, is DAGVTQSPTHLIKTRGQQVTLRCSPISGHKSVSWYQQVLGQGPQFIFQYYEKEERGRGNFPDRFSARQFPNYSSELNVNALLLGDSALYLCASSFSRQGIYEQYFGPGTRLTVT.

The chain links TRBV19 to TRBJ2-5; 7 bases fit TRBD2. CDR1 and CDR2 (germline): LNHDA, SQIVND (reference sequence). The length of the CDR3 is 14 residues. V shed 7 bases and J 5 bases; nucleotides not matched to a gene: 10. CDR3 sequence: CASKTDGGRETQYF. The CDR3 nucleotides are TGTGCCAGTAAAACGGACGGGGGGAGGGAGACCCAGTACTTC.

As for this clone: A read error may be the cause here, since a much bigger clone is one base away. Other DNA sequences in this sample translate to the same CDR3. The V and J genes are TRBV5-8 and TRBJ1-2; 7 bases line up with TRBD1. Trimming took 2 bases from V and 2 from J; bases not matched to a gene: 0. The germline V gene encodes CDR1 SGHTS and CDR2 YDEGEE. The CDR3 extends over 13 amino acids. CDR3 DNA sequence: TGTGCCAGCAGCTTACAGGGGAACTATGGCTACACCTTC. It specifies CASSLQGNYGYTF.

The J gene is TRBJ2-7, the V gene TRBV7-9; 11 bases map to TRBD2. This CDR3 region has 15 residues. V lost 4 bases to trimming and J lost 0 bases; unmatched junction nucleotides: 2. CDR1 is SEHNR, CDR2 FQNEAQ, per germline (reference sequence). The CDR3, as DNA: TGTGCCAGCAGCTGGGGGACTAGCGGCTCCTACGAGCAGTACTTC. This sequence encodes CASSWGTSGSYEQYF.

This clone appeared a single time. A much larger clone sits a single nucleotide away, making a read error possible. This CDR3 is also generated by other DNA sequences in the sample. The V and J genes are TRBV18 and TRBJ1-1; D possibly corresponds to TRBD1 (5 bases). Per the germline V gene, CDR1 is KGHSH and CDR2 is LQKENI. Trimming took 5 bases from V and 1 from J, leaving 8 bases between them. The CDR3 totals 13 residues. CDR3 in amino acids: CASSLQENTEAFF. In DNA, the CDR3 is TGTGCCAGCTCATTACAGGAGAACACTGAAGCTTTCTTT.

CDR3 DNA sequence: TGCGCCAGCAGCTTGCGGTCGCGGGGTGGAGAGACCCAGTACTTC. Its translation is CASSLRSRGGETQYF. The genes are TRBV5-1 and TRBJ2-5; maybe TRBD2 (6 bases). CDR1 is SGHRS and CDR2 is YFSETQ in the germline V gene. Trimming cost V 1 base and J 4 bases, with 14 bases left between them. This CDR3 spans 15 amino acids.

The CDR3 protein is CASSAPGQKQETQYF. In DNA, the CDR3 is TGTGCCAGCAGTGCCCCGGGACAGAAACAAGAGACCCAGTACTTC. The chain joins TRBV6-6 to TRBJ2-5, with 7 bases fitting TRBD1. The CDR3 is 15 amino acids. The germline CDR1 and CDR2 sequences are MNHNY and SVGAGI (reference sequence). Trimming at V came to 5 bases and at J to 2 bases, leaving 8 bases not matched to a gene.

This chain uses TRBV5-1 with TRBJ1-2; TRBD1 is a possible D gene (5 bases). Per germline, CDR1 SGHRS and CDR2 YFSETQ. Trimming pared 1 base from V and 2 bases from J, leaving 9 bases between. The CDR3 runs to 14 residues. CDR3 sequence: CASSLNAGNYGYTF. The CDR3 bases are TGCGCCAGCAGCTTGAATGCAGGGAACTATGGCTACACCTTC.

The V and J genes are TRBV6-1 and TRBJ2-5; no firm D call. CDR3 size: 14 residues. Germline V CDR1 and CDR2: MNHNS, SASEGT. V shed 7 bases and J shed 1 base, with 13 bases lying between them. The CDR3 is CASNLRTVQETQYF. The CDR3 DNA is TGTGCCAGCAACCTCAGGACGGTCCAAGAGACCCAGTACTTC.

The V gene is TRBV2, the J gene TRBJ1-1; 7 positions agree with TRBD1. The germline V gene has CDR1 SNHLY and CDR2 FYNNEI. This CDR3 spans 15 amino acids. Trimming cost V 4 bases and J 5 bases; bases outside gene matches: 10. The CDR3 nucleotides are TGTGCCAGCAGTGCGCAAGGGGGCGAAGGAACTGAAGCTTTCTTT. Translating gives CASSAQGGEGTEAFF.

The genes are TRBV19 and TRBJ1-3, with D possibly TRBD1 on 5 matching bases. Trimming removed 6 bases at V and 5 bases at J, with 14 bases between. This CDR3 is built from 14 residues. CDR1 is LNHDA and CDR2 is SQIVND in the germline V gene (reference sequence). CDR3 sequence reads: CASSTTQGRNTIYF. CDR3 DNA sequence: TGTGCCAGTAGCACAACCCAGGGTCGAAACACCATATATTTT.

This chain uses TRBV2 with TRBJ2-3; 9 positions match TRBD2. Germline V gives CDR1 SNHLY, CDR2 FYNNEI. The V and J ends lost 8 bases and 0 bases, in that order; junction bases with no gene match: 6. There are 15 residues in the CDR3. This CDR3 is CASALAGLSTDTQYF. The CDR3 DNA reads TGTGCCAGCGCACTAGCGGGCCTAAGCACAGATACGCAGTATTTT.